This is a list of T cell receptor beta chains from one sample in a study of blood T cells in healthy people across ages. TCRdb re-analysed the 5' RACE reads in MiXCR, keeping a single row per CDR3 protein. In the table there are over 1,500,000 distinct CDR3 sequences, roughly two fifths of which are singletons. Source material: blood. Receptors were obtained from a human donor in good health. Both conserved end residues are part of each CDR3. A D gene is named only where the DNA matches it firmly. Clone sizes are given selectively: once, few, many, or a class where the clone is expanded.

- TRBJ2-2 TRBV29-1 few CSVEGNTGELFF TGCAGCGTGGAGGGGAACACCGGGGAGCTGTTTTTT
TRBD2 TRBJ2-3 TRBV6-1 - CASSENPERGGVDTQYF TGTGCCAGCAGTGAAAACCCCGAGCGGGGGGGAGTAGATACGCAGTATTTT
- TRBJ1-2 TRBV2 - CASSVDSKVNYGYTF TGTGCCAGCAGTGTCGACAGCAAAGTCAACTATGGCTACACCTTC
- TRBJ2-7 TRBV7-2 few CASSLGELVYEQYF TGTGCCAGCAGCTTAGGCGAACTAGTTTACGAGCAGTACTTC
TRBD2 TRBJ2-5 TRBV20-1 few CSARGMERGNGETQYF TGCAGTGCTAGAGGGATGGAGCGGGGGAACGGAGAGACCCAGTACTTC
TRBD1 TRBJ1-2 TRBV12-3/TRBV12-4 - CASSTLDRGGGYTF TGTGCCAGCAGTACTTTAGACAGGGGAGGCGGCTACACCTTC
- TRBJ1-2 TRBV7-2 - CASSSSSGSYGYTF TGTGCCAGCAGCTCCAGTTCCGGGAGCTATGGCTACACCTTC
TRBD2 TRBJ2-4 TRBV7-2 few CASSLGALAGGTIAKNIQYF TGTGCCAGCAGCTTAGGGGCACTAGCGGGGGGGACAATAGCCAAAAACATTCAGTACTTC
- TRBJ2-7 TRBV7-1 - CASSSVNRPGVDEQYF TGTGCCAGCAGCTCAGTGAATCGCCCAGGGGTTGACGAGCAGTACTTC
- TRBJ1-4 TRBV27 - CASSSILRNEKLFF TGTGCCAGCAGTTCTATATTAAGAAATGAAAAACTGTTTTTT
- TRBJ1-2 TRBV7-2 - CAIQMGGKRGYTF TGTGCCATCCAAATGGGGGGAAAACGTGGCTACACCTTC
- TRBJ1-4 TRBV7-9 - CASSLETPGGKLFF TGTGCCAGCAGCTTAGAGACTCCCGGCGGAAAACTGTTTTTT
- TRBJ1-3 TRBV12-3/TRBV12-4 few CASSFGTGGTGNTIYF TGTGCCAGCAGTTTCGGAACGGGAGGAACTGGAAACACCATATATTTT
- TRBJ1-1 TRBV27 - CASIDMSRGNTEAFF TGTGCCAGCATTGATATGTCTAGAGGGAACACTGAAGCTTTCTTT
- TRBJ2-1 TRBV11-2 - CASSRPPVDEQFF TGTGCCAGCAGCCGCCCTCCGGTTGATGAGCAGTTCTTC
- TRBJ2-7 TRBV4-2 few CASSHLNPLVTQYEQYF TGTGCCAGCAGCCACCTAAACCCCCTCGTCACACAATACGAGCAGTACTTC
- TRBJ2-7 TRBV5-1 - CASSPNRNHREQYF TGCGCCAGCAGCCCAAACAGGAACCACCGCGAGCAGTACTTC
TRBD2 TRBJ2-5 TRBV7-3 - CASSSRTSGGIYQETQYF TGTGCCAGCAGCTCCCGGACTAGCGGGGGAATTTACCAAGAGACCCAGTACTTC
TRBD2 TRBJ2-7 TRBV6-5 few CASSSGTSGGSSYEQYF TGTGCCAGCAGTTCCGGGACTAGCGGTGGCAGCTCCTACGAGCAGTACTTC
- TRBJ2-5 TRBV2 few CASSEVQFETQYF TGTGCCAGCAGTGAGGTGCAGTTTGAGACCCAGTACTTC
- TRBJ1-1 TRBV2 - CASGQGRGGTEAFF TGTGCCAGCGGTCAGGGCAGGGGTGGGACTGAAGCTTTCTTT
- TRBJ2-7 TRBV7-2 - CASSLVFWQGASNEQYF -
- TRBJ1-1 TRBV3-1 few CASSQGGSNTEAFF TGTGCCAGCAGCCAGGGGGGCTCCAACACTGAAGCTTTCTTT
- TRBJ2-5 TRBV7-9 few CASSNLLTAGVQETQYF TGTGCCAGCAGCAACCTTCTAACCGCCGGGGTCCAAGAGACCCAGTACTTC
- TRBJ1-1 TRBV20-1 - CSARKAGRRNTEAFF TGCAGTGCTAGAAAAGCGGGACGGAGGAACACTGAAGCTTTCTTT
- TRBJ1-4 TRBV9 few CASSASGLANEKLFF TGTGCCAGCAGCGCGTCAGGGCTAGCTAATGAAAAACTGTTTTTT
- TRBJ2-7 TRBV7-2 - CASSLGSRFNEQYF TGTGCCAGCAGCTTAGGCAGCAGATTCAACGAGCAGTACTTC
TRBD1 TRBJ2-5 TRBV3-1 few CASTPGQQETQYF TGTGCCAGCACTCCGGGACAGCAAGAGACCCAGTACTTC
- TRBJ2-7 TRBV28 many CASKSDYEQYF TGTGCCAGCAAGTCGGACTACGAGCAGTACTTC
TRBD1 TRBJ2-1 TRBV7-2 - CASSTWRDRSSYNEQFF TGTGCCAGCAGCACATGGAGGGACAGGAGCTCCTACAATGAGCAGTTCTTC
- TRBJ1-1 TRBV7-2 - CASSHTNTEAFF TGTGCCAGCAGTCACACGAACACTGAAGCTTTCTTT
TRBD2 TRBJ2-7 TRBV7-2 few CVSSPTPREGLYEQYF TGTGTCAGCAGCCCCACACCGCGGGAGGGCTTATACGAGCAGTACTTC
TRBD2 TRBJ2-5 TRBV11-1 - CASSLTRGTSEKETQYF TGTGCCAGCAGCCTCACCCGTGGGACTAGCGAAAAAGAGACCCAGTACTTC
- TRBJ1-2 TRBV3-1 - CASSRTQLNGYTF TGTGCCAGCAGCCGAACACAACTTAACGGCTACACCTTC
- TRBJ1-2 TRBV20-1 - CSARVQQGDGYTF TGCAGTGCTAGAGTCCAACAGGGAGATGGCTACACCTTC
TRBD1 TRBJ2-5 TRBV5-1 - CASSETGGAETQYF TGCGCCAGCAGCGAGACAGGGGGCGCGGAGACCCAGTACTTC
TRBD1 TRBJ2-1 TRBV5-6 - CASSFDRASWNEQFF TGTGCCAGCAGCTTTGACAGGGCCTCATGGAATGAGCAGTTCTTC
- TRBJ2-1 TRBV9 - CASSNPLDWDNEQFF TGTGCCAGCAGTAATCCCCTCGACTGGGACAATGAGCAGTTCTTC
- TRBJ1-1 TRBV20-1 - CSANIGLPNTEAFF TGCAGTGCTAATATTGGACTGCCCAACACTGAAGCTTTCTTT
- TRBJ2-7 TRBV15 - CATSLELPNEQYF TGTGCCACCAGCCTGGAGCTTCCAAACGAGCAGTACTTC
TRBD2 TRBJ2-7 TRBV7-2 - CASSCEERGGTKYF TGTGCCAGCAGCTGTGAAGAGCGGGGGGGGACAAAGTACTTC
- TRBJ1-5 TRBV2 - CASSDSTSNQPQHF TGTGCCAGCAGCGATTCCACAAGCAATCAGCCCCAGCATTTT
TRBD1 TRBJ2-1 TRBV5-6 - CASSFGTAPLGEQFF TGTGCCAGCAGCTTCGGGACAGCTCCTTTAGGGGAGCAGTTCTTC
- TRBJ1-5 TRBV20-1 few CSTSVGGPNQPQHF TGCAGCACTTCGGTGGGGGGCCCCAATCAGCCCCAGCATTTT
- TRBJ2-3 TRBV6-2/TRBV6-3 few CASSYSMTGPDTQYF TGTGCCAGCAGTTACTCGATGACAGGACCCGATACGCAGTATTTT
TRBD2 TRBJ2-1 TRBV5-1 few CASSSNMGGSSYNEQFF TGCGCCAGCAGCTCGAACATGGGGGGGAGCTCCTACAATGAGCAGTTCTTC
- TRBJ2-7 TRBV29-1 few CSVRATISYEQYF TGCAGCGTTAGGGCCACAATCTCCTACGAGCAGTACTTC
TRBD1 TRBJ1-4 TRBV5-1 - CASSAGTGSEKLFF TGCGCCAGCAGCGCCGGGACAGGGAGCGAAAAACTGTTTTTT
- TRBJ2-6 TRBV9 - CASSVRPTGANVLTF TGTGCCAGCAGCGTAAGACCAACCGGGGCCAACGTCCTGACTTTC
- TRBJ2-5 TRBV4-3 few CASSQGAGETQYF TGCGCCAGCAGCCAAGGGGCAGGAGAGACCCAGTACTTC
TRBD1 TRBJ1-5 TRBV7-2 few CASSLRSGQGYQPQHF TGTGCCAGCAGCCTACGATCGGGACAGGGTTATCAGCCCCAGCATTTT
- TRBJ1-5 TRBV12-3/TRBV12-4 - CASSLVPNDQPQHF TGTGCCAGCAGTTTAGTCCCCAACGATCAGCCCCAGCATTTT
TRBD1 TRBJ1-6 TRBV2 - CASRGVQGTSSYNSPLHF TGTGCCAGCAGGGGGGTACAGGGGACCAGCTCCTATAATTCACCCCTCCACTTT
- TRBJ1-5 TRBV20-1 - CSARTGYGNQPQHF TGCAGTGCTAGGACGGGGTACGGCAATCAGCCCCAGCATTTT